This entry is about one TCR beta chain. What it binds is unknown. The sample belongs to a study of shared clonotypes between healthy human individuals. Turning to the study itself: The plates for each donor numbered three CD4 naive, three CD4 memory, two CD8 naive and one CD8 memory.

Notes on the study in general: Generation probability values for non-shared clonotypes were lower than those for clonotypes shared by all four donors.

V gave up 4 bases and J gave up 4 bases; unmatched junction bases: 6. The CDR3 is 14 amino acids. Germline V CDR1 and CDR2: KGHSH, LQKENI. About 30,000 T cell genomes, or about 190 ng DNA, went into the sorted-subset replicate PCRs. The assay was immunoSEQ multiplex PCR, and TCRdb's table has in-frame clones only and misses some. The sample contains 1,400,000 or so clones, approximately 98.5% of which appear only once. The origin of this receptor is a young man in good health. Sequencing was done on a sample of naive CD4+ T cells sorted from blood. Regarding subset: CD45RA+ positively selected. The chain joins TRBV18 to TRBJ2-5; 7 bases agree with TRBD1. The DNA of the CDR3 is TGTGCCAGCTCACAAAACAGGGGAACAGAGACCCAGTACTTC. Protein product: CASSQNRGTETQYF.